This is a list of T cell receptor beta chains from one sample in a study of T cell changes during pregnancy in multiple sclerosis. Only in-frame clones appear in the TCRdb table, and some are missing; sequencing was by immunoSEQ multiplex PCR. Of 56,000 or so clones in the sample, less than 90% were seen once. This material consisted of CD4+ T cells from peripheral blood mononuclear cells, taken in the third trimester of pregnancy. The receptors originated from a female donor with multiple sclerosis, enrolled in a pregnancy study. Both conserved end residues are part of each CDR3. The D gene is left open where the match is weak. Clone sizes are given selectively: once, few, many, or a class where the clone is expanded.

cdr3_aa: CASSYKDRGPRPQHF
cdr3_nt: TGTGCCAGTAGTTATAAAGACAGGGGCCCCCGGCCCCAGCATTTT
clone_size: few
d_call: TRBD1
j_call: TRBJ1-5
v_call: TRBV19

cdr3_aa: CASRHEPGQGLYGYTF
cdr3_nt: TGTGCCAGCAGACATGAACCGGGACAGGGATTATATGGCTACACCTTC
clone_size: .
d_call: TRBD1
j_call: TRBJ1-2
v_call: TRBV25-1

cdr3_aa: CAWAGQSEQPQHF
cdr3_nt: TGTGCCTGGGCCGGACAGAGCGAACAGCCCCAGCATTTT
clone_size: .
d_call: .
j_call: TRBJ1-5
v_call: TRBV30

cdr3_aa: CASSYELAGDREQFF
cdr3_nt: TGTGCCAGCAGTTACGAACTAGCGGGAGATCGGGAGCAGTTCTTC
clone_size: .
d_call: TRBD2
j_call: TRBJ2-1
v_call: TRBV6-5

cdr3_aa: CASTGDSLPSHEQYF
cdr3_nt: TGTGCCAGCACGGGGGACTCCCTTCCTTCCCACGAGCAGTACTTC
clone_size: once
d_call: .
j_call: TRBJ2-7
v_call: TRBV7-2

cdr3_aa: CASSSGLAGPTDTQYF
cdr3_nt: TGCGCCAGCAGCTCGGGACTAGCGGGCCCCACAGATACGCAGTATTTT
clone_size: .
d_call: TRBD2
j_call: TRBJ2-3
v_call: TRBV5-1

cdr3_aa: CAWKTHTDTQYF
cdr3_nt: TGTGCCTGGAAGACTCACACAGATACGCAGTATTTT
clone_size: .
d_call: .
j_call: TRBJ2-3
v_call: TRBV30

cdr3_aa: CASSQGSGVSTDTQYF
cdr3_nt: TGCGCCAGCAGCCAAGGGAGCGGGGTTAGCACAGATACGCAGTATTTT
clone_size: .
d_call: TRBD2
j_call: TRBJ2-3
v_call: TRBV4-3

cdr3_aa: CASSSQFTGLEQYF
cdr3_nt: TGTGCCAGCAGCTCTCAGTTTACAGGGCTGGAGCAGTACTTC
clone_size: .
d_call: .
j_call: TRBJ2-7
v_call: TRBV14

cdr3_aa: CASSYSGGVNTEAFF
cdr3_nt: TGTGCCAGCAGTTACTCGGGAGGGGTTAACACTGAAGCTTTCTTT
clone_size: .
d_call: .
j_call: TRBJ1-1
v_call: TRBV6-5

cdr3_aa: CASSPRTGVNTEAFF
cdr3_nt: TGTGCCAGTAGTCCGCGGACAGGAGTGAACACTGAAGCTTTCTTT
clone_size: .
d_call: TRBD1
j_call: TRBJ1-1
v_call: TRBV19

cdr3_aa: CASSFSPAGEKLFF
cdr3_nt: TGTGCCAGCAGCTTTTCACCCGCGGGAGAAAAACTGTTTTTT
clone_size: .
d_call: .
j_call: TRBJ1-4
v_call: TRBV5-5

cdr3_aa: CASSLALLSSYEQYF
cdr3_nt: TGTGCCAGCAGCTTAGCGCTCCTGAGCTCCTACGAGCAGTACTTC
clone_size: .
d_call: .
j_call: TRBJ2-7
v_call: TRBV7-2

cdr3_aa: CASSQETSGAQGPQYF
cdr3_nt: TGTGCCAGCAGCCAAGAGACTAGCGGGGCTCAGGGGCCCCAGTACTTC
clone_size: .
d_call: TRBD2
j_call: TRBJ2-5
v_call: TRBV4-2

cdr3_aa: CASNSGLAGFQETQYF
cdr3_nt: TGTGCCAGCAACTCAGGACTAGCGGGATTCCAAGAGACCCAGTACTTC
clone_size: .
d_call: TRBD2
j_call: TRBJ2-5
v_call: TRBV9

cdr3_aa: CASSRNLGEETQYF
cdr3_nt: TGTGCCAGCAGCCGAAATCTAGGAGAAGAGACCCAGTACTTC
clone_size: few
d_call: .
j_call: TRBJ2-5
v_call: TRBV7-2

cdr3_aa: CASSSGGQRLKETQYF
cdr3_nt: TGTGCCAGCAGTTCGGGGGGTCAGCGTTTGAAAGAGACCCAGTACTTC
clone_size: .
d_call: TRBD2
j_call: TRBJ2-5
v_call: TRBV27

cdr3_aa: CASMDRVYGYTF
cdr3_nt: TGTGCCAGCATGGACAGGGTCTATGGCTACACCTTC
clone_size: .
d_call: TRBD1
j_call: TRBJ1-2
v_call: TRBV19

cdr3_aa: CASSSRSTGFTVYEQYF
cdr3_nt: TGTGCCAGCAGCTCTAGGTCCACAGGGTTCACCGTCTACGAGCAGTACTTC
clone_size: .
d_call: .
j_call: TRBJ2-7
v_call: TRBV11-2

cdr3_aa: CASSPRESSGGYTF
cdr3_nt: TGTGCCAGCTCCCCTCGTGAGTCCTCCGGTGGCTACACCTTC
clone_size: .
d_call: .
j_call: TRBJ1-2
v_call: TRBV18

cdr3_aa: CASSPGQGFWDTEAFF
cdr3_nt: TGCGCCAGCAGTCCAGGACAGGGGTTTTGGGACACTGAAGCTTTCTTT
clone_size: .
d_call: TRBD1
j_call: TRBJ1-1
v_call: TRBV10-1

cdr3_aa: CASIRDRVTDTQYF
cdr3_nt: TGTGCCAGCATCCGGGACAGGGTCACAGATACGCAGTATTTT
clone_size: .
d_call: TRBD1
j_call: TRBJ2-3
v_call: TRBV7-2

cdr3_aa: CASSSQGPSKETQYF
cdr3_nt: TGTGCCAGTAGTTCACAGGGGCCTTCAAAAGAGACCCAGTACTTC
clone_size: .
d_call: TRBD1
j_call: TRBJ2-5
v_call: TRBV19

cdr3_aa: CASSLTSGRISGEQFF
cdr3_nt: TGCGCCAGCAGCCTAACTAGCGGGAGAATATCGGGTGAGCAGTTCTTC
clone_size: .
d_call: TRBD2
j_call: TRBJ2-1
v_call: TRBV5-1

cdr3_aa: CAWSQGDTQYF
cdr3_nt: TGTGCCTGGAGTCAGGGAGATACGCAGTATTTT
clone_size: .
d_call: .
j_call: TRBJ2-3
v_call: TRBV30

cdr3_aa: CAWTPQWGSSSGNTIYF
cdr3_nt: TGTGCCTGGACCCCCCAGTGGGGCAGCAGCTCTGGAAACACCATATATTTT
clone_size: once
d_call: .
j_call: TRBJ1-3
v_call: TRBV30

cdr3_aa: CASSLTSSEIEAFF
cdr3_nt: TGTGCCAGCAGCTTAACTAGCTCTGAAATTGAAGCTTTCTTT
clone_size: .
d_call: .
j_call: TRBJ1-1
v_call: TRBV7-2

cdr3_aa: CASSPRRGGLQPQHF
cdr3_nt: TGTGCCAGCAGCCCCAGGAGAGGGGGCTTGCAGCCCCAGCATTTT
clone_size: once
d_call: TRBD1
j_call: TRBJ1-5
v_call: TRBV16

cdr3_aa: CASSQDPQVWVYGYTF
cdr3_nt: TGTGCCAGCAGCCAAGATCCCCAGGTATGGGTGTATGGCTACACCTTC
clone_size: .
d_call: .
j_call: TRBJ1-2
v_call: TRBV4-2

cdr3_aa: CASSSIAGGTGELFF
cdr3_nt: TGTGCCAGCAGCTCAATAGCGGGGGGAACCGGGGAGCTGTTTTTT
clone_size: .
d_call: TRBD2
j_call: TRBJ2-2
v_call: TRBV7-3

cdr3_aa: CASSYSKRGMNTEAFF
cdr3_nt: TGTGCCAGCAGTTACTCGAAAAGGGGCATGAACACTGAAGCTTTCTTT
clone_size: .
d_call: .
j_call: TRBJ1-1
v_call: TRBV6-5

cdr3_aa: CASSLAKNIQYF
cdr3_nt: TGTGCCAGCAGTCTAGCCAAAAACATTCAGTACTTC
clone_size: .
d_call: .
j_call: TRBJ2-4
v_call: TRBV11-2